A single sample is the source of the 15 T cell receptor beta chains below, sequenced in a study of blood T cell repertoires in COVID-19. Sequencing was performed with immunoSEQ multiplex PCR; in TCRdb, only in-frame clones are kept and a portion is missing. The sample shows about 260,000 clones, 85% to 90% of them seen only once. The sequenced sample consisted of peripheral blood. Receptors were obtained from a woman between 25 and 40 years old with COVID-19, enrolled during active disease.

CDR3 residues: CASSLTSGSTREQYF. The DNA of the CDR3 is TGTGCCAGCAGTTTGACTAGCGGGTCGACGAGGGAGCAGTACTTC. The chain joins TRBV6-2 or TRBV6-3 to TRBJ2-7; 10 bases are a match to TRBD2. With V trimmed by 4 bases and J by 7 bases, 10 bases remained unmatched. Germline-derived CDR1 and CDR2 are MNHEY and SVGEGT. The CDR3 is 15 residues long.

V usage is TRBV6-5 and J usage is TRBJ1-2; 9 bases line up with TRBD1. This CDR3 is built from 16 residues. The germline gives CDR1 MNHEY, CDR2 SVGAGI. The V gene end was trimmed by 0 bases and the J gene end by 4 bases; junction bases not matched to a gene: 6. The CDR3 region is CASSYSRDRVGYGYTF. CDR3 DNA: TGTGCCAGCAGTTACTCGCGGGACAGGGTTGGCTATGGCTACACCTTC.

CDR3 in DNA: TGTGCCAGCAGCCGGACTCCTGAAAGGAGCGGCTACACCTTC. Translating it yields CASSRTPERSGYTF. This sequence joins TRBV6-5 and TRBJ1-2; no reliable D call. Trimming cost V 6 bases and J 8 bases, with 19 bases left between them. The CDR3 length is 14 residues. The germline V gene encodes CDR1 MNHEY and CDR2 SVGAGI.

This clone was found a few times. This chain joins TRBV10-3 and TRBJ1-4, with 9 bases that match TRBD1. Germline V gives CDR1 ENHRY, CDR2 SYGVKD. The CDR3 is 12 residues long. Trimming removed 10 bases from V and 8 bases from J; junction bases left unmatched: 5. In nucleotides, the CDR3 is TGTGCCACGGGACAGGGTGAGGAAAAACTGTTTTTT. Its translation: CATGQGEEKLFF.

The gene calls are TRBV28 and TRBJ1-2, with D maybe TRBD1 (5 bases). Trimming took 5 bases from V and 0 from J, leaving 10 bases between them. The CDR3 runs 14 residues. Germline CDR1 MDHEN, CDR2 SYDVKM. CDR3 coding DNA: TGTGCCAGCAGTCGCAGGGCAGCTAACTATGGCTACACCTTC. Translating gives CASSRRAANYGYTF.

The CDR3, as DNA: TGTGCCAGCAGACTTCAGGTTAACTATGGCTACACCTTC. It specifies CASRLQVNYGYTF. The V call is TRBV7-2, the J call TRBJ1-2, with D unclear. Germline lookup yields CDR1 SGHTA and CDR2 FQGNSA. This CDR3 is built from 13 residues. With 6 bases removed from V and 1 base from J, the gap between germline ends came to 9 bases.

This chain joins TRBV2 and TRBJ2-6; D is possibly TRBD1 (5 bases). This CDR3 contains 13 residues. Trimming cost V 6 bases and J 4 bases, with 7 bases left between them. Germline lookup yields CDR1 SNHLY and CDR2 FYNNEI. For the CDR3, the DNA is TGTGCCAGCAGAGGGGAAGGGGCCAACGTCCTGACTTTC. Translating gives CASRGEGANVLTF. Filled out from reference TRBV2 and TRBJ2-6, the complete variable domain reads EPEVTQTPSHQVTQMGQEVILRCVPISNHLYFYWYRQILGQKVEFLVSFYNNEISEKSEIFDDQFSVERPDGSNFTLKIRSTKLEDSAMYFCASRGEGANVLTFGAGSRLTVL.

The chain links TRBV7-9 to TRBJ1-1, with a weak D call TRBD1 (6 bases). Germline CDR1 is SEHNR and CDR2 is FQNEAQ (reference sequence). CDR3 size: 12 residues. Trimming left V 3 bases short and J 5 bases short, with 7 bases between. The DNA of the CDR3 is TGTGCCAGCAGCTTCCAGGGGACTGAAGCTTTCTTT. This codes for CASSFQGTEAFF.

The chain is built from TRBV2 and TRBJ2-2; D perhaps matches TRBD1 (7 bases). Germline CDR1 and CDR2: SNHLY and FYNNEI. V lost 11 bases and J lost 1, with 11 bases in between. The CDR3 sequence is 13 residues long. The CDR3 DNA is TGTGCCGGCGGGACAGAGAACACCGGGGAGCTGTTTTTT. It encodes CAGGTENTGELFF.

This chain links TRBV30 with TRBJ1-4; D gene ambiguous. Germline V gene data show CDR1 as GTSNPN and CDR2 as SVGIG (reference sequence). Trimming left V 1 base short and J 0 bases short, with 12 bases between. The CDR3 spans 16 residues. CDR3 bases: TGTGCCTGGAGTGCAATTCATGAGGCAACTAATGAAAAACTGTTTTTT. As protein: CAWSAIHEATNEKLFF.

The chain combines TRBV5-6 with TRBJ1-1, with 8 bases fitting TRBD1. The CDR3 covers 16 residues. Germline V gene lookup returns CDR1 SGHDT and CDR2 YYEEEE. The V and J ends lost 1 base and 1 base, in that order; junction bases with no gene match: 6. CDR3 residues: CASSLYGRGPNTEAFF. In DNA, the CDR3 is TGTGCCAGCAGCTTGTATGGCAGGGGGCCGAACACTGAAGCTTTCTTT.

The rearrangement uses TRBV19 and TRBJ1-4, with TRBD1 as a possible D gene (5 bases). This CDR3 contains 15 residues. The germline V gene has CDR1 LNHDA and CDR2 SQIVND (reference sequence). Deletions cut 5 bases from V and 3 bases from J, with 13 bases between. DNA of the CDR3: TGTGCCAGTAGTCATTTTCAGGGTCCTAATGAAAAACTGTTTTTT. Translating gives CASSHFQGPNEKLFF. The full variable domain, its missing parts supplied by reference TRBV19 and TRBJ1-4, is DGGITQSPKYLFRKEGQNVTLSCEQNLNHDAMYWYRQDPGQGLRLIYYSQIVNDFQKGDIAEGYSVSREKKESFPLTVTSAQKNPTAFYLCASSHFQGPNEKLFFGSGTQLSVL.

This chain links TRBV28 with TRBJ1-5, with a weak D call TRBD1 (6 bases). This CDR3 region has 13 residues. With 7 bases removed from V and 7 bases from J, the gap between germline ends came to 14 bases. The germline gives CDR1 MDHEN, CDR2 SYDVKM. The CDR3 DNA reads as TGTGCCAGCACCCCGGGGGGCTACCAGCCCCAGCATTTT. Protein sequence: CASTPGGYQPQHF.

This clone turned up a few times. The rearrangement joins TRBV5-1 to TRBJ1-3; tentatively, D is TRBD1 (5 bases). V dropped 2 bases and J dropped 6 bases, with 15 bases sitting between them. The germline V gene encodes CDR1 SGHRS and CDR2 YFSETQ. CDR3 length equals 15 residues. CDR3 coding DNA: TGCGCCAGCAGCTTTGACAGTCTTCCAGAAAACACCATATATTTT. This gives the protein CASSFDSLPENTIYF. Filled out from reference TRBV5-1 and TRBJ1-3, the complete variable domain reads KAGVTQTPRYLIKTRGQQVTLSCSPISGHRSVSWYQQTPGQGLQFLFEYFSETQRNKGNFPGRFSGRQFSNSRSEMNVSTLELGDSALYLCASSFDSLPENTIYFGEGSWLTVV.

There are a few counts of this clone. The CDR3 coding sequence is TGTGCCAGCAGATCGGACAGGTATGAAGCTTTCTTT. Residues: CASRSDRYEAFF. The V and J genes are TRBV2 and TRBJ1-1, with 7 bases lining up with TRBD1. There are 12 residues in the CDR3. Losses at the gene ends were 6 bases for V and 7 bases for J; bases not matched to a gene: 5. Germline values: CDR1 SNHLY, CDR2 FYNNEI.